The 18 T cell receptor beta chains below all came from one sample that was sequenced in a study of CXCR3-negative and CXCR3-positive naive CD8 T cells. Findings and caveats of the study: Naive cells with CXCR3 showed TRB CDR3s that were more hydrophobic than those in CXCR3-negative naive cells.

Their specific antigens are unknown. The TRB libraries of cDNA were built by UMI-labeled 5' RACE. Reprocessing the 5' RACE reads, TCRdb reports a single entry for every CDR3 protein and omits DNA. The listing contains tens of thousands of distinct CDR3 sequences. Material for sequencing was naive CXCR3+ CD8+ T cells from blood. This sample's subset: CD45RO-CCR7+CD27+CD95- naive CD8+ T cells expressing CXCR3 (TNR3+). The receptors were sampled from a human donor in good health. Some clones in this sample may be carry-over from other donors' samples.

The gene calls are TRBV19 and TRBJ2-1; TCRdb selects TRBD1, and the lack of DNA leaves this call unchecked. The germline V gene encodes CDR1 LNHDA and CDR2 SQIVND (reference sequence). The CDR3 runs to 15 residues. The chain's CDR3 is CASSIVGELDNEQFF.

The CDR3 reads CASSLKEEGEKLFF. The rearrangement links TRBV28 to TRBJ1-4. Germline CDR1 is MDHEN and CDR2 is SYDVKM. The CDR3 sequence is 14 residues long.

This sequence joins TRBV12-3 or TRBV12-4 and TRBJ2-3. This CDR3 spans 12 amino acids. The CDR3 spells CASSDGSDTQYF.

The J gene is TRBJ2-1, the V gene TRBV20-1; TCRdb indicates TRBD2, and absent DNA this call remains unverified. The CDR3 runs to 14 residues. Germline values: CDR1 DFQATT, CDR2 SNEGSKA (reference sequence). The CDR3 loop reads CSASRQGRDNEQFF.

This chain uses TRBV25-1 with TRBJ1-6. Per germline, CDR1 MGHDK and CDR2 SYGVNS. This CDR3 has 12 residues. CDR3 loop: CASSDRGFSLHF. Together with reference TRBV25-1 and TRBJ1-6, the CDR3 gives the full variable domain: EADIYQTPRYLVIGTGKKITLECSQTMGHDKMYWYQQDPGMELHLIHYSYGVNSTEKGDLSSESTVSRIRTEHFPLTLESARPSHTSQYLCASSDRGFSLHFGNGTRLTVT.

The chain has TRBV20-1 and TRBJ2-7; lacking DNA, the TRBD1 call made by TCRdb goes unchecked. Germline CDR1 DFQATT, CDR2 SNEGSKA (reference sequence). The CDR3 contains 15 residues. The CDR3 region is CSAREAGQVFYEQYF.

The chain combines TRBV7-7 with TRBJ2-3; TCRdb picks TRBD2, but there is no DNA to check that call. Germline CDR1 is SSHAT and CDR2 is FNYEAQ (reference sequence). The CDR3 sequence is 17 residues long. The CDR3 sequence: CASSLTTTSGDTDTQYF.

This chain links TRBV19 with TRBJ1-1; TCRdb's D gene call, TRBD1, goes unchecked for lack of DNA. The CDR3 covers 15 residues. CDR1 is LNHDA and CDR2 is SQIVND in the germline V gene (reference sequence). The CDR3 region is CASSIARGAGIEAFF.

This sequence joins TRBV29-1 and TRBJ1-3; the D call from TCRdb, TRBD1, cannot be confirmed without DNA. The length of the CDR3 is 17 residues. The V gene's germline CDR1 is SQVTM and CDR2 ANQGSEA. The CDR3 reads CSVEEDRGNSYGKTIYF. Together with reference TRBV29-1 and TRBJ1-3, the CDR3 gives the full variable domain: SAVISQKPSRDICQRGTSLTIQCQVDSQVTMMFWYRQQPGQSLTLIATANQGSEATYESGFVIDKFPISRPNLTFSTLTVSNMSPEDSSIYLCSVEEDRGNSYGKTIYFGEGSWLTVV.

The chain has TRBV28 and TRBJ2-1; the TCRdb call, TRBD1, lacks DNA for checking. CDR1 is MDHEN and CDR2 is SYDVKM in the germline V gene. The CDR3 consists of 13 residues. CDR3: CASKGVTGHEQFF.

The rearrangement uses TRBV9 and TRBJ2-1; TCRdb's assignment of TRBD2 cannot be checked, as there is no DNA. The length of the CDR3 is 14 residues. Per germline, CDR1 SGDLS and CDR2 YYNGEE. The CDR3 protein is CASNPSGAINEQFF.

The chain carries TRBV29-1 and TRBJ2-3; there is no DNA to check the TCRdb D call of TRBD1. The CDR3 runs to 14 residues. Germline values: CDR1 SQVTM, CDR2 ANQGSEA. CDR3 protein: CSAGTGEDTDTQYF.

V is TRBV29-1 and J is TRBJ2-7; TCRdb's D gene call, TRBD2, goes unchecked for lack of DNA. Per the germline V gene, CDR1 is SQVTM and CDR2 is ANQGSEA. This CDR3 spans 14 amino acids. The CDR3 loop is CSVETLREGYEQYF.

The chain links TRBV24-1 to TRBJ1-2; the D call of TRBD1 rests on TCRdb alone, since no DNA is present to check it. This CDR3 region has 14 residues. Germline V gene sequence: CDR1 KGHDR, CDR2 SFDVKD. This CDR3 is CATSEAGSFYGYTF.

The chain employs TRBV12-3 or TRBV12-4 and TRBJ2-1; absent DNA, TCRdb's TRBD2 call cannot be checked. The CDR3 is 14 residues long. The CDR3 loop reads CASSFGGGRNEQFF.

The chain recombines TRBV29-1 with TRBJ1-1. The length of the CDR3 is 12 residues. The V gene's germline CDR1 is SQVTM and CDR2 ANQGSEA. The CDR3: CSVEGLNTEAFF.

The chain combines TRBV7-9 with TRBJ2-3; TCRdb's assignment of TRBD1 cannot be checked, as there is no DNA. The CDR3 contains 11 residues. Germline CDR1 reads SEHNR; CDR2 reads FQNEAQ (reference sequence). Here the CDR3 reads CASSSPDTQYF.

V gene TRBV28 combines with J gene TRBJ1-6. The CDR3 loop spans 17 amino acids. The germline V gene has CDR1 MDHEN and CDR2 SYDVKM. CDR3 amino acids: CASSLPGDSSYNSPLHF.